These T cell receptor beta chains were read from a single sample in a study of vaccination and CD4 T cells after COVID-19. TCRdb re-analysed the PCR reads in MiXCR, keeping a single row per CDR3 protein. Of about 31,000 distinct CDR3 sequences listed, almost 50% are singletons. This specimen was CD4+ T cells from blood, taken about 7 months after SARS-CoV-2 vaccination. Every receptor here comes from a human donor who had recovered from COVID-19. Each CDR3 is given with its conserved first and last residue. Fields, in order: V gene, J gene, CDR3 protein.

>TRBV27|TRBJ1-1
CASRHPNTEAFF
>TRBV20-1|TRBJ1-2
CSARANRMTVDYGYTF
>TRBV5-4|TRBJ2-3
CASSLGGGSTDTQYF
>TRBV24-1|TRBJ2-7
CATSDAAGRRHEQYF
>TRBV6-1|TRBJ2-1
CASSRTSGSSYNEQFF
>TRBV6-1|TRBJ2-1
CASSPLAGLYNEQFF
>TRBV6-1|TRBJ1-5
CASSPTGNQPQHF
>TRBV21-1|TRBJ1-2
CASSDAGTGNYGYTF
>TRBV7-9|TRBJ2-5
CASSPLAGRRSAQYF
>TRBV6-1|TRBJ2-1
CASSSSSYNEQFF
>TRBV11-2|TRBJ1-5
CASSLNSRSDQPQHF
>TRBV19|TRBJ2-3
CASSTPGATDTQYF
>TRBV12-3/TRBV12-4|TRBJ2-7
CASSPGTSGSGEQYF
>TRBV24-1|TRBJ2-5
CATSDGTWTETQYF
>TRBV7-8|TRBJ2-5
CASSLAGLQETQYF
>TRBV6-2/TRBV6-3|TRBJ1-2
CASSYSAYGYTF
>TRBV6-1|TRBJ1-2
CASSPREGSYGYTF
>TRBV28|TRBJ2-3
CASRPALAADTQYF
>TRBV7-9|TRBJ1-6
CASSANDRNSNSPLHF
>TRBV28|TRBJ2-1
CASISDRGPNEQFF
>TRBV27|TRBJ2-7
CASSSIAGGGFYEQYF
>TRBV25-1|TRBJ1-1
CASSIAGSEAFF
>TRBV20-1|TRBJ2-1
CSAATSGRISYNEQFF
>TRBV12-3/TRBV12-4|TRBJ2-5
CASSFQEQETQYF
>TRBV19|TRBJ2-3
CASSIGSSGSSTDTQYF
>TRBV10-2|TRBJ2-1
CASSELPSSYNEQFF
>TRBV20-1|TRBJ1-1
CSATSLRGDTEAFF
>TRBV7-9|TRBJ2-7
CASSRRVYEQYF
>TRBV7-8|TRBJ2-1
CASSLRTSVIHNEQFF
>TRBV27|TRBJ1-5
CASSLQGQGSIQPQHF
>TRBV10-3|TRBJ2-7
CAITEGFRVSYEQYF
>TRBV7-6|TRBJ2-3
CASSLRGADTQYF
>TRBV20-1|TRBJ2-1
CSAPRGEASYNEQFF
>TRBV7-9|TRBJ2-7
CASSWTSGRAVGSYEQYF
>TRBV10-3|TRBJ2-1
CAISKQRWDNEQFF
>TRBV27|TRBJ1-6
CASSLYRGKDSPLHF
>TRBV15|TRBJ1-5
CATSRDPGQGGQPQHF
>TRBV20-1|TRBJ2-7
CSARDPRTPEQYF
>TRBV20-1|TRBJ2-2
CSARTSGRIGELFF
>TRBV19|TRBJ1-2
CASNTGISAYGYTF
>TRBV7-2|TRBJ1-1
CASSRGGYTEAFF
>TRBV27|TRBJ2-1
CASSFTQGSDEQFF
>TRBV19|TRBJ2-6
CASKSGANVLTF
>TRBV4-3|TRBJ1-6
CASSPSPGVNSPLHF
>TRBV5-1|TRBJ1-1
CASSLGRVITEAFF
>TRBV18|TRBJ2-1
CASSPGVTSGRGEQFF
>TRBV21-1|TRBJ1-2
CASSKRRDNLSYTF
>TRBV20-1|TRBJ2-3
CSARDWGKGATDTQYF
>TRBV4-2|TRBJ2-3
CASSQELGLGVSDTQYF
>TRBV10-3|TRBJ2-7
CAISDGGASEQYF
>TRBV5-6|TRBJ2-7
CASSWDRGTVEQYF
>TRBV20-1|TRBJ2-7
CSAPSGGYEQYF
>TRBV20-1|TRBJ2-1
CSASPRTGGQVYNEQFF
>TRBV10-3|TRBJ2-7
CAISGTGAAYEQYF
>TRBV27|TRBJ2-2
CATKGQNTGELFF
>TRBV7-8|TRBJ1-5
CASSLAQAVQPQHF
>TRBV7-8|TRBJ1-1
CASSLGSKNTEAFF
>TRBV2|TRBJ1-2
CASSFDRARDGYTF
>TRBV28|TRBJ2-2
CASSLTDTGELFF